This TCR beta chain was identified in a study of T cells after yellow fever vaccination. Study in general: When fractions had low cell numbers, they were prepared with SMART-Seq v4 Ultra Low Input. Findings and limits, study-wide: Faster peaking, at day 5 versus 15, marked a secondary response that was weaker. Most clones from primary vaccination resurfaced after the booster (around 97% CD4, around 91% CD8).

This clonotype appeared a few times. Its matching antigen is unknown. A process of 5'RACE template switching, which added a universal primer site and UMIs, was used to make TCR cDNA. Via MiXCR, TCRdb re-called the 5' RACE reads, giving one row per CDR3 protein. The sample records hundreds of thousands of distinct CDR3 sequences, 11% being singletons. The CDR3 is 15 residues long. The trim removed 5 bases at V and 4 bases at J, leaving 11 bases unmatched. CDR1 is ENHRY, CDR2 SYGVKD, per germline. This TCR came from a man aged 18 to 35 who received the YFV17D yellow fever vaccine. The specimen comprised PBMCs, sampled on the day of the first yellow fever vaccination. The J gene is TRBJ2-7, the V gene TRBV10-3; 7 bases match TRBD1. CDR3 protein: CAISYSGTDAYEQYF. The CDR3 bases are TGTGCCATCAGTTATTCCGGGACAGATGCATACGAGCAGTACTTC.